This TCR beta chain appears in the sequencing data of a study of CD8 T cells in Susac syndrome. Study findings and constraints: The study admitted that it had a relatively small number of individuals in its TCR sequencing and HLA analysis.

Germline V gene data show CDR1 as DFQATT and CDR2 as SNEGSKA (reference sequence). Germline trimming cut 3 bases from V and 4 bases from J; bases unmatched to any gene: 4. The CDR3 sequence is 14 residues long. Relapsing-remitting disease, either stable or active, was present in the multiple sclerosis controls, who were treatment-naive patients. An amount of RNA that ranged from roughly 0.5 to 1 ug was reverse transcribed with random hexamers. An immunoSEQ multiplex PCR generated amplified TCR beta CDR3 products spanning 54 Vbeta and 13 Jbeta. TCRdb called the immunoSEQ multiplex PCR reads again in MiXCR, with one record for every CDR3 protein. The sample lists 160,000 or so distinct CDR3 sequences, roughly 94% occurring once. Turning to this clonotype: What it binds is unknown.

This receptor was taken from a human donor with multiple sclerosis. This chain uses TRBV20-1 with TRBJ2-1; TRBD2 agrees at 9 bases. Sequencing input: CD8+ T cells from PBMCs. The CDR3 here is CSASPSGVYNEQFF. The CDR3 DNA reads TGCAGTGCTAGTCCTAGCGGGGTTTACAATGAGCAGTTCTTC.